In this sample, the clone carrying this T cell receptor beta chain turned up a few times. Its antigen is unidentified. This entry is derived from a study of spatial heterogeneity in lung cancer. Overall study context: The mean occurrence of each unique TCR and UMI combination in raw reads exceeded ten.

The germline V gene encodes CDR1 MGHRA and CDR2 YSYEKL. CDR3 size: 14 residues. V lost 3 bases, J lost 2 bases, and 2 bases stayed unmatched. As to time point: sample taken at primary tumor resection. No cell sorting; template was whole RNA from tumor, lung tissue or PBMC. Findings and limits, study-wide: Mutation counts in tumors were tracked by counts of expanded intratumoral alpha and beta TCRs.

On each TCR cDNA molecule, a unique molecular identifier was present. TCRdb re-called the 5' RACE reads with MiXCR, one entry per CDR3 protein. The sample has about 100,000 distinct CDR3 sequences; approximately 4% are singletons. The chain combines TRBV4-1 with TRBJ2-7; 9 nucleotides align to TRBD2. Sequencing used lung tumor tissue, obtained at surgery. The origin of this receptor is a male donor with early-stage non-small cell lung cancer. The CDR3 loop is CASSQVAGAYEQYF. In nucleotides, the CDR3 is TGCGCCAGCAGCCAGGTAGCGGGAGCCTACGAGCAGTACTTC.